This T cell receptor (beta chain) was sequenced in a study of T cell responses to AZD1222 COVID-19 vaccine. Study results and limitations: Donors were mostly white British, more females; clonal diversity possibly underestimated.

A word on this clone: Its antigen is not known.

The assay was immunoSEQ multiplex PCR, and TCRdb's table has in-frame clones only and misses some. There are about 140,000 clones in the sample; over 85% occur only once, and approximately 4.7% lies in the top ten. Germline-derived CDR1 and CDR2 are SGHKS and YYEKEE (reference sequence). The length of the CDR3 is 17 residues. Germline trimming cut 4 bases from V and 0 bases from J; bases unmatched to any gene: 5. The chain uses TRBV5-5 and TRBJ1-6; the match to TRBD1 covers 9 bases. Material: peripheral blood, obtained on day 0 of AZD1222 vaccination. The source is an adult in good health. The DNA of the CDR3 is TGTGCCAGCAGCCCCGACAGGGGGAGCTCCTATAATTCACCCCTCCACTTT. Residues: CASSPDRGSSYNSPLHF.